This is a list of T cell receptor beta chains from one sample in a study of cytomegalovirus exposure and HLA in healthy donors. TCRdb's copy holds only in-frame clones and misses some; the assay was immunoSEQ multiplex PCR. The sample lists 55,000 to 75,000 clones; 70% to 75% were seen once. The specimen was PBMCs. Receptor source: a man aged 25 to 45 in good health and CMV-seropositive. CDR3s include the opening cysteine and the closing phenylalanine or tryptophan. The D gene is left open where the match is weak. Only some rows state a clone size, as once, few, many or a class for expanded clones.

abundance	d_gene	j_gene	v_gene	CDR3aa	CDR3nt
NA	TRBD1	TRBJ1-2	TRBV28	CASSLGGQGDYGYTF	TGTGCCAGCAGTTTAGGGGGACAGGGAGACTATGGCTACACCTTC
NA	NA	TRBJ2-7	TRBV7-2	CASSLTALRYEQYF	TGTGCCAGCAGCTTAACCGCGTTGCGCTACGAGCAGTACTTC
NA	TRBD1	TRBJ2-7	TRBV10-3	CAISEQTGSSYEQYF	TGTGCCATCAGTGAGCAGACAGGGAGCTCCTACGAGCAGTACTTC
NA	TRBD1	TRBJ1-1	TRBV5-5	CASRNRGETEAFF	TGTGCCAGCCGAAACAGGGGTGAAACTGAAGCTTTCTTT
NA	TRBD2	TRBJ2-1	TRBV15	CATSSLAGSFSYNEQFF	TGTGCCACCAGCAGTCTAGCGGGGTCCTTCTCCTACAATGAGCAGTTCTTC
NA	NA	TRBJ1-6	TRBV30	CAWSVEGRAYNSPLHF	TGTGCCTGGAGTGTGGAGGGCAGGGCCTATAATTCACCCCTCCACTTT
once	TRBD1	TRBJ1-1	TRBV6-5	CASSRQGGTEAFF	TGTGCCAGCAGTAGACAGGGGGGAACTGAAGCTTTCTTT
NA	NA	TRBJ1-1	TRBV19	CASSATGTRKAFF	TGTGCCAGTAGTGCCACGGGGACAAGGAAAGCTTTCTTT
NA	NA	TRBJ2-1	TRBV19	CASSIGGHHNEQFF	TGTGCCAGTAGTATTGGCGGACACCACAATGAGCAGTTCTTC
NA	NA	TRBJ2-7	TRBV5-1	CASSRIRDTISYEQYF	TGCGCCAGCAGCCGAATCCGGGACACAATCTCCTACGAGCAGTACTTC
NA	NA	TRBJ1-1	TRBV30	CAWNRGLNTEAFF	TGTGCCTGGAATCGGGGTCTGAACACTGAAGCTTTCTTT
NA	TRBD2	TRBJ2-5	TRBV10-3	CATLRSGGAGETQYF	TGTGCCACCCTACGTAGCGGGGGGGCCGGGGAGACCCAGTACTTC
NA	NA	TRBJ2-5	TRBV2	CASKSSRGGGHQETQYF	TGTGCCAGCAAGTCTAGCAGGGGCGGGGGCCACCAAGAGACCCAGTACTTC
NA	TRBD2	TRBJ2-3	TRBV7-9	CASSRRGGRRNGTDTQYF	TGTGCCAGCAGCAGACGGGGGGGCCGTCGAAATGGCACAGATACGCAGTATTTT
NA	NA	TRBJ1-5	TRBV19	CASSISGTQPQHF	TGTGCCAGTAGTATTAGCGGGACGCAGCCCCAGCATTTT
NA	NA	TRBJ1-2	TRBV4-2	CASSTKEGEVAGYTF	TGTGCCAGCAGCACTAAAGAGGGGGAAGTTGCTGGCTACACCTTC
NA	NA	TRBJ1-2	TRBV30	CAWKGGSGYTF	TGTGCCTGGAAGGGGGGGAGCGGCTACACCTTC
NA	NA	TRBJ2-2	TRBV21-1	CATGGSLDCSGELFF	TGTGCCACCGGGGGGAGTCTTGATTGCTCCGGGGAGCTGTTTTTT
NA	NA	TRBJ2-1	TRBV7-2	CASSLRRGSSYNEQFF	TGTGCCAGCAGCTTACGTAGGGGGAGCTCCTACAATGAGCAGTTCTTC
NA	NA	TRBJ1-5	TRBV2	CASNGEGGGNQPQHF	TGTGCCAGCAACGGTGAGGGAGGAGGCAATCAGCCCCAGCATTTT
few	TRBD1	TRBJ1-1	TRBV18	CASAGQGDSEAFF	TGTGCCAGCGCTGGACAGGGAGACTCCGAAGCTTTCTTT
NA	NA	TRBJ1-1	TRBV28	CASSLNLNTEAFF	TGTGCCAGCAGTTTAAACCTAAACACTGAAGCTTTCTTT
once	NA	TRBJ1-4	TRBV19	CASRTPLRGEKLFF	TGTGCCAGTAGGACCCCCCTAAGAGGGGAAAAACTGTTTTTT